What follows describes a single T cell receptor (beta chain). Treatment reported: oral pan-JAK inhibitor, 5-10 mg twice daily. Lesional scalp punch biopsies and peripheral blood were collected from alopecia areata patients. Following extraction, RNA underwent reverse transcription to cDNA, which served as the sequencing template. Some clones are missing from TCRdb's copy, which holds only in-frame ones; the method was immunoSEQ multiplex PCR. The sample carries some 120,000 clones, 61% recorded once. Between the trimmed V and J ends, which lost 4 bases and 1 base, there was a span of 17 bases. This CDR3 comprises 16 residues. The V gene's germline CDR1 is SGHNT and CDR2 YYREEE (reference sequence). This sample was taken from a study of CD8+ T cells in alopecia areata.

The clonotype comes from a human donor with alopecia areata. Material: CD4+ T cells sorted from blood, obtained at week 4, from a patient treated with tofacitinib. The chain combines TRBV5-4 with TRBJ1-1, with D possibly matching TRBD1 (5 bases). CDR3 sequence: CASSPRQPLANTEAFF. CDR3 nucleotides: TGTGCCAGCAGCCCTCGACAGCCTTTGGCGAACACTGAAGCTTTCTTT.